The 8 T cell receptor beta chains reported below all come from one sample, sequenced in a study of blood T cell repertoires in COVID-19. The assay was immunoSEQ multiplex PCR, and TCRdb's table has in-frame clones only and misses some. Of over 300,000 clones listed, about nine tenths were seen once; the top ten hold around a tenth. The sequencing sample was made of PBMCs or T cells enriched from blood (not recorded which). These receptors originate from a woman between 40 and 55 years old who had recovered from COVID-19.

This chain links TRBV19 with TRBJ1-1; D remains unclear. This CDR3 region has 15 residues. The V and J ends lost 1 base and 0 bases respectively, with 9 bases between them. The germline V gene has CDR1 LNHDA and CDR2 SQIVND (reference sequence). CDR3: CASSIGGRMNTEAFF. In DNA form, the CDR3 reads TGTGCCAGTAGTATAGGAGGGCGGATGAACACTGAAGCTTTCTTT.

The V and J genes are TRBV2 and TRBJ1-5, with 9 bases fitting TRBD1. Trimming took 1 base from V and 7 from J; bases not matched to a gene: 2. The length of the CDR3 is 14 residues. Germline loops: CDR1 SNHLY, CDR2 FYNNEI. CDR3 sequence (DNA): TGTGCCAGCAGTGAAGGACAGGGGGAACAGCCCCAGCATTTT. Protein sequence: CASSEGQGEQPQHF.

This chain links TRBV9 with TRBJ2-7, with TRBD1 identical over 8 bases. The CDR3 has 14 residues. Trimming at V came to 2 bases and at J to 3 bases, leaving 4 bases not matched to a gene. Germline V CDR1 and CDR2: SGDLS, YYNGEE. Written as DNA, the CDR3 is TGTGCCAGCAGCGTCTCAACAGGGGGCTACGAGCAGTACTTC. The encoded protein is CASSVSTGGYEQYF.

The chain employs TRBV7-2 and TRBJ1-3, with D maybe TRBD1 (5 bases). The germline V and J ends were trimmed by 8 bases and 4 bases, with 15 bases remaining between them. Germline V lookup: CDR1 SGHTA, CDR2 FQGNSA. The CDR3 is 14 amino acids. The CDR3 loop reads CASGRGSLGNTIYF. CDR3 DNA: TGTGCCAGCGGAAGGGGCTCCCTGGGAAACACCATATATTTT.

The genes are TRBV19 and TRBJ1-2, with D possibly being TRBD1 (5 bases). Trimming shortened V by 1 base and J by 5 bases, and 14 bases separated the two germline ends. The CDR3 is made up of 15 amino acids. Germline CDR1 LNHDA, CDR2 SQIVND (reference sequence). This chain's CDR3 is CASSIVGTGGYGYTF. The CDR3, as DNA: TGTGCCAGTAGTATAGTCGGGACCGGGGGTTATGGCTACACCTTC.

The chain couples TRBV6-2 or TRBV6-3 to TRBJ2-7; 12 nucleotides match TRBD2. The ends lost 0 bases at V and 3 bases at J; junction bases unmatched: 0. This CDR3 comprises 15 residues. Germline CDR1 and CDR2: MNHEY and SVGEGT. CDR3 nucleotides: TGTGCCAGCAGTTACTCACTAGCGGGAGGCTACGAGCAGTACTTC. This codes for CASSYSLAGGYEQYF.

This clone was observed a single time. CDR3 sequence: CASSLRDSYGYTF. CDR3 coding DNA: TGTGCCAGCAGTTTAAGGGACTCTTATGGCTACACCTTC. This chain joins TRBV12-3 or TRBV12-4 and TRBJ1-2; D might be TRBD1 (5 bases). The V end was cut by 2 bases, the J end by 5 bases, with 9 bases between. There are 13 residues in the CDR3.

The gene calls are TRBV7-9 and TRBJ2-7; TRBD1 might be the D (6 bases). V lost 5 bases to trimming and J lost 3 bases, with 20 bases between them. The CDR3 totals 16 residues. CDR1 is SEHNR and CDR2 is FQNEAQ in the germline V gene (reference sequence). DNA of the CDR3: TGTGCCAGCAGCCCACCAGTGGACAGTCGCTACTACGAGCAGTACTTC. It yields the protein CASSPPVDSRYYEQYF.